A single sample gave rise to the 7 T cell receptor beta chains below, sequenced in a study of spatial heterogeneity in lung cancer. Study-level results: Counts that tracked tumor mutation counts were those of expanded intratumoral alpha and beta TCRs.

A single record per CDR3 protein comes from TCRdb applying MiXCR to the 5' RACE reads. The table shows about 21,000 distinct CDR3 sequences, with 2.8% occurring only once. These receptors are not linked to any known antigen. The time point is: sample taken at primary tumor resection. Sequenced here: lung tumor tissue, sampled at surgery. These receptors were obtained from a male donor with early-stage non-small cell lung cancer.

This clonotype was detected many times. The V call is TRBV7-9, the J call TRBJ2-7; 8 bases line up with TRBD1. The CDR3 extends over 15 amino acids. Germline V lookup: CDR1 SEHNR, CDR2 FQNEAQ (reference sequence). The trim removed 4 bases at V and 1 base at J, leaving 6 bases unmatched. CDR3 region: CASSSEDRGSYEQYF. The DNA for the CDR3 is TGTGCCAGCAGCTCAGAAGACAGGGGATCCTACGAGCAGTACTTC.

This clonotype was counted many times. This chain links TRBV9 with TRBJ2-2, with 14 nucleotides matching TRBD2. V was clipped by 3 bases and J by 1 base; unmatched bases: 2. Germline CDR1 SGDLS, CDR2 YYNGEE. This CDR3 is 17 amino acids long. The CDR3 here is CASSAGLAGGNTGELFF. As DNA, the CDR3 is TGTGCCAGCAGCGCCGGACTAGCGGGAGGGAACACCGGGGAGCTGTTTTTT.

The V gene is TRBV29-1, the J gene TRBJ2-1, with 8 bases fitting TRBD2. This CDR3 is 14 amino acids long. Germline V CDR1 and CDR2: SQVTM, ANQGSEA. V was pared by 4 bases and J by 5 bases, with 7 bases of the junction left unmatched. The CDR3 reads CSVAERERNNEQFF. DNA for the CDR3: TGCAGCGTTGCGGAGCGGGAGAGGAACAATGAGCAGTTCTTC.

This clonotype has ten or more counts. V is TRBV7-9 and J is TRBJ2-1; TRBD2 matches 12 bases. The germline CDR1 and CDR2 sequences are SEHNR and FQNEAQ (reference sequence). The CDR3 extends over 20 amino acids. Trimming removed 4 bases from V and 4 bases from J; junction bases left unmatched: 17. CDR3 loop: CASSSSDRTSGIGRYNEQFF. The CDR3 DNA follows: TGTGCCAGCAGCTCATCGGACAGGACTAGCGGGATCGGGAGGTACAATGAGCAGTTCTTC.

This clonotype was recorded at least ten times. The chain combines TRBV15 with TRBJ2-1; 7 positions match TRBD1. The germline CDR1 and CDR2 sequences are LNHNV and YYDKDF (reference sequence). V was pared by 5 bases and J by 5 bases, with 6 bases of the junction left unmatched. CDR3 length: 14 amino acids. The CDR3 coding sequence is TGTGCCACCAGCCGTGACAGGGTAGACAATGAGCAGTTCTTC. Encoded protein: CATSRDRVDNEQFF.

This clonotype showed up many times. The chain carries TRBV6-6 and TRBJ1-5; D ambiguous. Trimming removed 8 bases at V and 4 bases at J, with 12 bases between. This CDR3 contains 13 residues. CDR1 is MNHNY, CDR2 SVGAGI, per germline (reference sequence). The CDR3 nucleotides are TGTGCCAGCGGAGGTCTTATTAATCAGCCCCAGCATTTT. The encoded protein is CASGGLINQPQHF.

This clonotype was observed at least ten times. This chain connects TRBV15 to TRBJ1-5; D not resolved. CDR1 and CDR2 from the germline V gene are LNHNV and YYDKDF (reference sequence). The CDR3 covers 13 residues. Trimming removed 2 bases at V and 4 bases at J, with 6 bases between. The CDR3 DNA reads as TGTGCCACCAGCAGACCGGGGAATCAGCCCCAGCATTTT. Translated, it gives CATSRPGNQPQHF.